A selection of T cell receptor beta chains follows, all from one sample in a study of blood T cell repertoires in COVID-19. The method was immunoSEQ multiplex PCR; TCRdb's version includes in-frame clones alone and lacks a portion of them. Among roughly 140,000 clones listed, more than 65% were seen once. The sequenced sample consisted of peripheral blood. The receptors derive from a woman between 45 and 65 years old in a cohort sampled during active or convalescent COVID-19. The conserved cysteine and the conserved F or W are not part of the CDR3 here.

v_gene	j_gene	len	CDR3aa
TRBV2	TRBJ2-3	13	ASKGRTSSTDTQY
TRBV10-3	TRBJ1-2	11	ASTTDFGYGYT
TRBV19	TRBJ1-1	11	ASTLLPNTEAF
TRBV13	TRBJ2-7	17	ASSSRTGQLAGGPWEQY
TRBV5-8	TRBJ2-3	10	ASSLVIDTQY
TRBV27	TRBJ2-1	14	ASSSLAGGPYNEQF
TRBV10-1	TRBJ1-6	11	ASLYTGYSPLH
TRBV7-2	TRBJ2-3	13	ASSFSGGGADTQY
TRBV9	TRBJ2-7	12	ASSERQGSYEQY
TRBV18	TRBJ1-2	12	ASSVRDIDYGYT
TRBV7-8	TRBJ2-7	12	ASSLPFGRREQY
TRBV7-8	TRBJ1-2	13	ASSLGQGANYGYT
TRBV2	TRBJ2-1	11	ASSNNRVNEQF
TRBV19	TRBJ2-7	14	ASSIEGRVNSYEQY
TRBV2	TRBJ1-1	10	ASYRGNTEAF
TRBV30	TRBJ1-2	11	AWSISGGYGYT
TRBV7-9	TRBJ1-5	10	ASSFPDQPQH
TRBV10-3	TRBJ2-2	12	AISGTGRTGELF
TRBV7-6	TRBJ1-3	14	ASSLAELLSGNTIY
TRBV7-8	TRBJ1-5	12	ASSFGGGGQPQH
TRBV19	TRBJ2-1	13	ASSISSGGHNEQF
TRBV6-5	TRBJ1-6	14	ASSYDQGTANSPLH
TRBV7-2	TRBJ2-7	13	ASSLASSGAYEQY
TRBV30	TRBJ1-6	12	AWSGRTGNSPLH
TRBV18	TRBJ1-5	13	ASSPRQGFEQPQH
TRBV7-2	TRBJ2-3	16	ASSLVPWGGGGTDTQY
TRBV7-9	TRBJ1-5	14	ASSLGVTDSNQPQH
TRBV6-1	TRBJ2-5	10	ASKVGQETQY
TRBV30	TRBJ2-5	10	AWRLTQETQY
TRBV30	TRBJ2-3	13	AWGQTSIRTDTQY
TRBV5-4	TRBJ1-6	12	ASKGSTANSPLH
TRBV19	TRBJ1-2	11	ASSILDSDGYT
TRBV9	TRBJ2-7	12	ASSPQTGVYEQY
TRBV7-6	TRBJ2-5	14	ASSLGPSGGAETQY
TRBV19	TRBJ1-1	11	ASSSQGATEAF
TRBV6-5	TRBJ1-5	13	ASRYARDRNQPQH
TRBV7-9	TRBJ1-4	13	ASSSQGAFNEKLF
TRBV18	TRBJ2-3	13	ASSPDRAGTDTQY
TRBV11-2	TRBJ1-2	11	ASSRGLNYGYT
TRBV7-9	TRBJ2-7	14	ASSLNPGQGSYEQY
TRBV11-2	TRBJ2-7	12	ASSDGGGRYEQY
TRBV10-1	TRBJ2-7	12	ASSEGGFSYEQY
TRBV6-2/TRBV6-3	TRBJ2-3	13	ASSWGLAYTDTQY
TRBV11-3	TRBJ2-1	12	ASSIGQGGNEQF
TRBV7-3	TRBJ2-2	15	ASSLTGGTLYTGELF
TRBV7-8	TRBJ2-6	11	ASRQAGANVLT
TRBV11-2	TRBJ2-3	13	ASSLGGVGRDTQY
TRBV9	TRBJ2-2	16	ASSVSLAGATNTGELF
TRBV13	TRBJ2-7	13	ASTSEGRGGDEQY
TRBV13	TRBJ2-7	12	ASRLAGGPREQY